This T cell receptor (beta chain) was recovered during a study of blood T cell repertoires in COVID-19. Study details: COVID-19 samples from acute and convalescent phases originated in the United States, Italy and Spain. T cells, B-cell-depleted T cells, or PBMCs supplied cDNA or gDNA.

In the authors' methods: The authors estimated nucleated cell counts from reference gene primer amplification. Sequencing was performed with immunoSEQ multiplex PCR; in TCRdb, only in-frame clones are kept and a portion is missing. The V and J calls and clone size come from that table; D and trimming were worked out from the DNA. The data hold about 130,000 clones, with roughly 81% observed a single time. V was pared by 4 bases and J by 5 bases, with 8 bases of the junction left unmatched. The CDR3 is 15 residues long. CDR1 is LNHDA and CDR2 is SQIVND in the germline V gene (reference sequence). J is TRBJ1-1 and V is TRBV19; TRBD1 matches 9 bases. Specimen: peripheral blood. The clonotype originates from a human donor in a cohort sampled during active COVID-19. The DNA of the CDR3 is TGTGCCAGTAGTAGCGGACAGGGGCTCGGGACTGAAGCTTTCTTT. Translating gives CASSSGQGLGTEAFF. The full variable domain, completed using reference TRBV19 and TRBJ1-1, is DGGITQSPKYLFRKEGQNVTLSCEQNLNHDAMYWYRQDPGQGLRLIYYSQIVNDFQKGDIAEGYSVSREKKESFPLTVTSAQKNPTAFYLCASSSGQGLGTEAFFGQGTRLTVV.